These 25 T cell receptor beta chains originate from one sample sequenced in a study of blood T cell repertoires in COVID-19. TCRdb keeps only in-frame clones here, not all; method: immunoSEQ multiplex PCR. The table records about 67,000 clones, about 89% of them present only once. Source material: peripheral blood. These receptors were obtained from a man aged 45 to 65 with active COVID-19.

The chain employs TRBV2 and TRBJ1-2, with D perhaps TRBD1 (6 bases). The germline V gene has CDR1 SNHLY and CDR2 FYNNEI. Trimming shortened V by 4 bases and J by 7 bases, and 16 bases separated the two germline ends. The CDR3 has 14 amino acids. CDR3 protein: CASSAFVRGGGYTF. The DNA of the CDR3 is TGTGCCAGCAGTGCGTTTGTCCGAGGGGGTGGCTACACCTTC.

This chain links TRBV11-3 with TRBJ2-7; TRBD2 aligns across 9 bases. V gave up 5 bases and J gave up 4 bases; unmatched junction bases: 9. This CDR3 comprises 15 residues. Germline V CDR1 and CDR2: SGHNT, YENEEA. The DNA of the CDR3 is TGTGCCAGCAGCCCACCTAGCGGGACTCGTTACGAGCAGTACTTC. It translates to CASSPPSGTRYEQYF.

The CDR3, as DNA: TGTGCCAGTAGCATCAGCATGCAGGGCTACGAGCAGTACTTC. It translates to CASSISMQGYEQYF. V and J are TRBV19 and TRBJ2-7, with D possibly being TRBD1 (5 bases). The V and J ends lost 6 bases and 3 bases respectively, with 15 bases between them. The CDR3 contains 14 residues. Germline CDR1 LNHDA, CDR2 SQIVND (reference sequence). Based on the CDR3 plus reference TRBV19 and TRBJ2-7, the full variable domain is DGGITQSPKYLFRKEGQNVTLSCEQNLNHDAMYWYRQDPGQGLRLIYYSQIVNDFQKGDIAEGYSVSREKKESFPLTVTSAQKNPTAFYLCASSISMQGYEQYFGPGTRLTVT.

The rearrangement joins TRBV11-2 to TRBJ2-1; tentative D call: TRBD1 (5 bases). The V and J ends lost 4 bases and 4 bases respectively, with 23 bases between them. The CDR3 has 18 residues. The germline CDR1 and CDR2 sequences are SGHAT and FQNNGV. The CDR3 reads CASSSARVLPGAYNEQFF. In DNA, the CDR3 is TGTGCCAGCAGCTCCGCCCGCGTCCTCCCTGGGGCTTACAATGAGCAGTTCTTC.

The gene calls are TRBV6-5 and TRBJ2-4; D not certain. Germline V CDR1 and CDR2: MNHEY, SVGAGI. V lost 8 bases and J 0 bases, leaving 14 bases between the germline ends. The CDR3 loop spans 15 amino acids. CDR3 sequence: CASLYTVLAKNIQYF. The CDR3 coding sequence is TGTGCCAGCCTTTATACGGTTCTAGCCAAAAACATTCAGTACTTC.

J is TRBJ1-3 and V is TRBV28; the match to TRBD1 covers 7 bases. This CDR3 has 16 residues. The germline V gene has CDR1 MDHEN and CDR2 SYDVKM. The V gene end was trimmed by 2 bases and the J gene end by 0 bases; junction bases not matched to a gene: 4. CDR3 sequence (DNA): TGTGCCAGCAGTTTAAGAGGGGGCTTCTCTGGAAACACCATATATTTT. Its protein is CASSLRGGFSGNTIYF.

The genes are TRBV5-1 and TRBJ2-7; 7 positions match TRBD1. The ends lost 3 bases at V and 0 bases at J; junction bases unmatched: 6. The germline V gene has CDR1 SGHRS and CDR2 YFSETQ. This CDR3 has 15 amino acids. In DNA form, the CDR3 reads TGCGCCAGCAGCTGGGGGACAGAAAGCTCCTACGAGCAGTACTTC. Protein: CASSWGTESSYEQYF.

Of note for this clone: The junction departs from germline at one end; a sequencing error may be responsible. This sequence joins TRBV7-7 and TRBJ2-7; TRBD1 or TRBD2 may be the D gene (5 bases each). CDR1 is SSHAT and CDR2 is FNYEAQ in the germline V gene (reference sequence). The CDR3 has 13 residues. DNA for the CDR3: TGTGCTAGCAGCTTAGGGGAAAGGACTGAGCAGTACTTC. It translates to CASSLGERTEQYF.

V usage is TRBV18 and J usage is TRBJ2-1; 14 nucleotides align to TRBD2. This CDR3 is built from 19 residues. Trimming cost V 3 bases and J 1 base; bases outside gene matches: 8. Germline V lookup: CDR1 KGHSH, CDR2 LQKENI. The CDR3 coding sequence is TGTGCCAGCTCACCGTTGGGACTAGCGGGAGTGCTGTCCTACAATGAGCAGTTCTTC. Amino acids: CASSPLGLAGVLSYNEQFF.

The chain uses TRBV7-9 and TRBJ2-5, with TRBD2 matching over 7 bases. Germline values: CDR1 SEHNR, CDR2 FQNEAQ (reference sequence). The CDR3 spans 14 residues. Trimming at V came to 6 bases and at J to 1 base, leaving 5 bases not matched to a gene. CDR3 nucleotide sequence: TGTGCCAGCAGTTGGCGGGAGCTCCAAGAGACCCAGTACTTC. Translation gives CASSWRELQETQYF.

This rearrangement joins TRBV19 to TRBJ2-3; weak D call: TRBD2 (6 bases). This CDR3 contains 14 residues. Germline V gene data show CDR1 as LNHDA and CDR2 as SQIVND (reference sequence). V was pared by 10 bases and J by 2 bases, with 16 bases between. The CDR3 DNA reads TGTGCCACCCCACGGGGGACGCTCACAGATACGCAGTATTTT. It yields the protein CATPRGTLTDTQYF. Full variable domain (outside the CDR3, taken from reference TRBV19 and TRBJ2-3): DGGITQSPKYLFRKEGQNVTLSCEQNLNHDAMYWYRQDPGQGLRLIYYSQIVNDFQKGDIAEGYSVSREKKESFPLTVTSAQKNPTAFYLCATPRGTLTDTQYFGPGTRLTVL.

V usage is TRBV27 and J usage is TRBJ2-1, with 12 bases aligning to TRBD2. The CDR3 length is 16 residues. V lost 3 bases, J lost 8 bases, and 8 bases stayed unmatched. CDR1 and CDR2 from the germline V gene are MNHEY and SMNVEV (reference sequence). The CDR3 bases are TGTGCCAGCAGTTTTTTGGCTAGCGGGAGGGCAGATGAGCAGTTCTTC. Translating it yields CASSFLASGRADEQFF.

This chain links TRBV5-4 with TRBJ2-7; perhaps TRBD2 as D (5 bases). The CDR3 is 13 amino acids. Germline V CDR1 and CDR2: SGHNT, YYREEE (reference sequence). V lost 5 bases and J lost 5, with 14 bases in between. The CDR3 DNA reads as TGTGCCAGCAGGAACCCACTAGAGAACGAGCAGTACTTC. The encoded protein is CASRNPLENEQYF.

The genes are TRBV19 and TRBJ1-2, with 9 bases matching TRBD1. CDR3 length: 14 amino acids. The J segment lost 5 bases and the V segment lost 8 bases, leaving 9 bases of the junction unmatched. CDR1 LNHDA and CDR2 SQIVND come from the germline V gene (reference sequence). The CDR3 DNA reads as TGTGCCAGTTCCCCTGACAGGGGGTTGTATGGCTACACCTTC. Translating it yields CASSPDRGLYGYTF.

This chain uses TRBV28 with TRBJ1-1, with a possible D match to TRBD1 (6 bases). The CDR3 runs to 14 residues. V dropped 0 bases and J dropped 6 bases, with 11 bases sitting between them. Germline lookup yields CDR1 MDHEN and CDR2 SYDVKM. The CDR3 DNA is TGTGCCAGCAGTTTATGGAGACAGGAAGCTGAAGCTTTCTTT. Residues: CASSLWRQEAEAFF.

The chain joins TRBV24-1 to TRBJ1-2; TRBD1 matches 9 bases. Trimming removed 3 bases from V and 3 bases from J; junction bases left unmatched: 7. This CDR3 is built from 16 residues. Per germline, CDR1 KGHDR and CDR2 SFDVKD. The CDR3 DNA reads TGTGCCACCAGTGATCACACGACAGGGGGATACTATGGCTACACCTTC. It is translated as CATSDHTTGGYYGYTF.

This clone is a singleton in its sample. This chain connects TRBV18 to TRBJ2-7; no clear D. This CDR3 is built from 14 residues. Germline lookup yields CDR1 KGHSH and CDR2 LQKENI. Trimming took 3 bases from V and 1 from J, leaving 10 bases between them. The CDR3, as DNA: TGTGCCAGCTCACCGTCTGCGGCGTCCTACGAGCAGTACTTC. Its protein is CASSPSAASYEQYF.

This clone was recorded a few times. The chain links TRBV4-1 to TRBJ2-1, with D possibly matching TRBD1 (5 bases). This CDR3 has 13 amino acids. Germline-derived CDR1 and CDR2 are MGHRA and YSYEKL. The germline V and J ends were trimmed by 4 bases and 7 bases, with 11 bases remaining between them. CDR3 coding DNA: TGCGCCAGCAGCCCCAGGGAAGAAAATGAGCAGTTCTTC. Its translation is CASSPREENEQFF.

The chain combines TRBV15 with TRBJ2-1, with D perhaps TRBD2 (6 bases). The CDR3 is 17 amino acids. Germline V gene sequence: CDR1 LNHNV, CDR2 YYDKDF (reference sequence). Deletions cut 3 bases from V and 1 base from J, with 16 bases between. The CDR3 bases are TGTGCCACCAGCAGTGGGGGAAGTAGCGGATCCTACAATGAGCAGTTCTTC. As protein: CATSSGGSSGSYNEQFF.

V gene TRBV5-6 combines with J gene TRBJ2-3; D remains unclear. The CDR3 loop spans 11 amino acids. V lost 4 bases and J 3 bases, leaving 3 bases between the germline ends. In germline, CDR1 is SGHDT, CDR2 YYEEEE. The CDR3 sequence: CASSLTDTQYF. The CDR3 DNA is TGTGCCAGCAGCCTAACAGATACGCAGTATTTT.

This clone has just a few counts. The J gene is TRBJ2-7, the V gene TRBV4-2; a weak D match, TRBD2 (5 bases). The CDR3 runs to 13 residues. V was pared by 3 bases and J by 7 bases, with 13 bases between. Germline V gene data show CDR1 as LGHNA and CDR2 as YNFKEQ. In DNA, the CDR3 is TGTGCCAGCAGCCAGATGGCACCGGGGGAGCAGTACTTC. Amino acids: CASSQMAPGEQYF.

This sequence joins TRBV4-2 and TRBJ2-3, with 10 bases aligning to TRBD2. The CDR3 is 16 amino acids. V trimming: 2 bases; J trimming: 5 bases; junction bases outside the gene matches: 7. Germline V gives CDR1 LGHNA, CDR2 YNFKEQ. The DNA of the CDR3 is TGTGCCAGCAGCCAATCTCTAGCGGGAGCGAAAGATACGCAGTATTTT. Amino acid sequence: CASSQSLAGAKDTQYF.

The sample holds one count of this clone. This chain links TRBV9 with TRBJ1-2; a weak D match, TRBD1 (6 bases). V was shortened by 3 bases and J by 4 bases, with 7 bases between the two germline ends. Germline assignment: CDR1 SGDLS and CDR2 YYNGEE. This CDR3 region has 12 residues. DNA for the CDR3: TGTGCCAGCAGCGCGACAGGCTATGGCTACACCTTC. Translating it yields CASSATGYGYTF.

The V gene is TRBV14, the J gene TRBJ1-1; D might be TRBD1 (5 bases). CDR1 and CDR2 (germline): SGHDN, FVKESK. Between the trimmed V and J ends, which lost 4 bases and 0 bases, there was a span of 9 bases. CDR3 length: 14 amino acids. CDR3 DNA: TGTGCCAGCAGCCTTGGACACATGAACACTGAAGCTTTCTTT. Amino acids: CASSLGHMNTEAFF. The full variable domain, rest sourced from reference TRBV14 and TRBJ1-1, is EAGVTQFPSHSVIEKGQTVTLRCDPISGHDNLYWYRRVMGKEIKFLLHFVKESKQDESGMPNNRFLAERTGGTYSTLKVQPAELEDSGVYFCASSLGHMNTEAFFGQGTRLTVV.

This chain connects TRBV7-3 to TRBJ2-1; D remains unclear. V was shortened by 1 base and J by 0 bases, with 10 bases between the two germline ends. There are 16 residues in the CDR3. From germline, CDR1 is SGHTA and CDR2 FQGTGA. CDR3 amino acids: CASSLNGGSSYNEQFF. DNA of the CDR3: TGTGCCAGCAGCTTAAACGGCGGTAGCTCCTACAATGAGCAGTTCTTC. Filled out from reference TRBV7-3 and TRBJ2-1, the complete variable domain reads GAGVSQTPSNKVTEKGKYVELRCDPISGHTALYWYRQSLGQGPEFLIYFQGTGAADDSGLPNDRFFAVRPEGSVSTLKIQRTERGDSAVYLCASSLNGGSSYNEQFFGPGTRLTVL.